One sample yielded the 5 T cell receptor beta chains listed below, sequenced in a study of cytomegalovirus exposure and HLA in healthy donors. PCR employed 60 Vbeta and 13 Jbeta primers. Clones were sequenced by immunoSEQ multiplex PCR, and TCRdb holds only the in-frame ones, with some missing. The sample consists of 110,000 to 150,000 clones, around three quarters of them appearing once. The sequenced sample was PBMCs. The receptors were sampled from a woman aged 18 to 35 in good health and CMV-seropositive.

The V and J genes are TRBV4-1 and TRBJ2-1; D perhaps matches TRBD2 (5 bases). Trimming removed 2 bases at V and 6 bases at J, with 11 bases between. The CDR3 is made up of 14 amino acids. Germline lookup yields CDR1 MGHRA and CDR2 YSYEKL. The CDR3 is CASSQPGGGNEQFF. CDR3 coding DNA: TGCGCCAGCAGCCAACCCGGAGGAGGCAATGAGCAGTTCTTC.

The J gene is TRBJ1-1, the V gene TRBV7-9; D perhaps matches TRBD1 (6 bases). In germline, CDR1 is SEHNR, CDR2 FQNEAQ (reference sequence). The length of the CDR3 is 14 residues. Trimming shortened V by 3 bases and J by 4 bases, and 12 bases separated the two germline ends. The CDR3 loop reads CASSFQAGVTEAFF. DNA for the CDR3: TGTGCCAGCAGCTTCCAAGCAGGGGTCACTGAAGCTTTCTTT.

This clone was seen a single time. The V gene is TRBV27, the J gene TRBJ2-5; 10 bases fit TRBD2. The DNA end lines up better with TRBJ2-7; the J call may be wrong. This CDR3 comprises 14 residues. The germline gives CDR1 MNHEY, CDR2 SMNVEV (reference sequence). The DNA for the CDR3 is TGTGCCAGCAGCCCTAGCGGGGGTAGGTACGAGCAGTACTTC. The encoded protein is CASSPSGGRYEQYF.

The chain couples TRBV5-8 to TRBJ2-1; 8 bases match TRBD2. Trimming took 4 bases from V and 3 from J; bases not matched to a gene: 6. CDR3 length equals 15 residues. Germline V gene sequence: CDR1 SGHTS, CDR2 YDEGEE. CDR3 sequence (DNA): TGTGCCAGCAGCCTCCCGGGGGGGATCTACAATGAGCAGTTCTTC. Its protein is CASSLPGGIYNEQFF.

As to this clone: This sample also contains other DNA sequences that code for the same CDR3. The genes are TRBV27 and TRBJ2-7, with 7 positions matching TRBD2. The CDR3 runs to 13 residues. Germline V gene data show CDR1 as MNHEY and CDR2 as SMNVEV (reference sequence). With V trimmed by 5 bases and J by 1 base, 2 bases remained unmatched. In nucleotides, the CDR3 is TGTGCCAGCAGTCTCGGGAGGTCCTACGAGCAGTACTTC. The encoded protein is CASSLGRSYEQYF.